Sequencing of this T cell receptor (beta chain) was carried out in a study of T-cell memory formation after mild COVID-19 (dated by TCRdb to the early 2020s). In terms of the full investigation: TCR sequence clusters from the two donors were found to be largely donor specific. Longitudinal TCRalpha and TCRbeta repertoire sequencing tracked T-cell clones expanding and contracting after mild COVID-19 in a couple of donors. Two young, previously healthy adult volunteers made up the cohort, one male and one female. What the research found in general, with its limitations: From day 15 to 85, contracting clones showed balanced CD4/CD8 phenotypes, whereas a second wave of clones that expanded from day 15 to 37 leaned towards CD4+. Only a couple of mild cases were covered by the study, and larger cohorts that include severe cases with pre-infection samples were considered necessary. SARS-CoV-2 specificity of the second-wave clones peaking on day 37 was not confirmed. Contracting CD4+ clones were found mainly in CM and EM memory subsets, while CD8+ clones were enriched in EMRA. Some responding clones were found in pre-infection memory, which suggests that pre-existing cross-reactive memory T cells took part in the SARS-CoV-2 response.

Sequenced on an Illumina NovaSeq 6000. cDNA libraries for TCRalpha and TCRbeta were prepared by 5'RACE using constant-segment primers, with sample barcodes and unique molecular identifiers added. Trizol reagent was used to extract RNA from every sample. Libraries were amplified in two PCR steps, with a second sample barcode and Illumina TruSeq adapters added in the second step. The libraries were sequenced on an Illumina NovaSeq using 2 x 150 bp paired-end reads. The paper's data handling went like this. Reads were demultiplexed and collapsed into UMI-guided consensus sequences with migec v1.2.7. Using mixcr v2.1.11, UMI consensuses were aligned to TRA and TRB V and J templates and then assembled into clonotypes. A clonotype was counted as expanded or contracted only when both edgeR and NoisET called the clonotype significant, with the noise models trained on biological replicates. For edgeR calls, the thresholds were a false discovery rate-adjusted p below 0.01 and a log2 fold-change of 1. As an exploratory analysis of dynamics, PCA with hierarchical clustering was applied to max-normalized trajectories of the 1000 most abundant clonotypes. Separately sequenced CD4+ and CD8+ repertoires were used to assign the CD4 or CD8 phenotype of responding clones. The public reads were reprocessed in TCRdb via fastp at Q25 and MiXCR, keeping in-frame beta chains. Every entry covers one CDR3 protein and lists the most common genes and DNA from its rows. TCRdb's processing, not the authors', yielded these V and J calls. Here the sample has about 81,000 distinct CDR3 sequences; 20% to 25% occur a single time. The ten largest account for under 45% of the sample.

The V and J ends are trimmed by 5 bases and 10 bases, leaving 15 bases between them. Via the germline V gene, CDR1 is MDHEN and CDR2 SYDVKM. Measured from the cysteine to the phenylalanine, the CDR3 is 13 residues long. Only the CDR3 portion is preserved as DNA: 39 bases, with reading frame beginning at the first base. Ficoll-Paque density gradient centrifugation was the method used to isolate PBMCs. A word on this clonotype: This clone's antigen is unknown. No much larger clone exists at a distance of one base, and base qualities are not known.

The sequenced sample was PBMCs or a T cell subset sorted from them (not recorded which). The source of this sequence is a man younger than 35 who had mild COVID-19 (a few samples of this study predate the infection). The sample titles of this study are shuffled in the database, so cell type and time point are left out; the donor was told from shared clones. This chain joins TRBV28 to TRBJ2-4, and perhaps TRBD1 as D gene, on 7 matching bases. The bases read TGTGCCAGCAGTCTTCGACAGGGACTGATTCAGTACTTC. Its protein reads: CASSLRQGLIQYF.